This paragraph covers one T cell receptor (beta chain) sequence. Its antigen is unknown. A read error may explain this, as a much larger clone is one base away. This entry comes from a study of read filtering for tumor transcriptome and immune sequencing. As for the study in general: IR-seq gave about 4.05 to 11 million TCR reads per sample; RNA-seq gave about 80 to 1,300. Study-wide results and limits: Correlation between methods rose after single-read clonotypes were removed.

From around 440 ng of RNA, a library with molecular barcoded alpha/delta and beta/gamma adaptors was made. TCRdb passed the reads through MiXCR, listing each CDR3 protein once. The data hold some 40,000 distinct CDR3 sequences, with 14% observed a single time. Specimen: a population of CD138-negative cells sorted from bone marrow. The sequence came from a donor at least 40 years old with multiple myeloma.

The CDR3 DNA is TGTGCCAGCAGCTTATTAGTAGCGTCGAGCTCCCACAATGAGCAGTTCTTC. This translates into CASSLLVASSSHNEQFF. V is TRBV7-8 and J is TRBJ2-1; D may be TRBD2 (5 bases). Germline V CDR1 and CDR2: SGHVS, FQNEAQ. The CDR3 totals 17 residues.